The next 30 T cell receptor beta chains were all read from a single sample in a study of T cell responses to AZD1222 COVID-19 vaccine. This table comes from immunoSEQ multiplex PCR, and its TCRdb copy is limited to in-frame clones, with some not included. The table records 130,000 or so clones, around 90% of them present only once. The sequencing used peripheral blood, collected on day 0 of AZD1222 vaccination. These receptors were taken from an adult in good health.

The V gene is TRBV3-1 (or the pseudogene TRBV3-2), the J gene TRBJ1-5, with 8 bases matching TRBD1. The V gene's germline CDR1 is LGHDT and CDR2 YNNKEL (reference sequence). The CDR3 covers 16 residues. Trimming cost V 6 bases and J 4 bases; bases outside gene matches: 11. The CDR3 loop reads CASSPVFGQGNQPQHF. The DNA of the CDR3 is TGTGCCAGCAGTCCTGTGTTTGGACAGGGAAATCAGCCCCAGCATTTT.

This chain uses TRBV27 with TRBJ2-5, with D perhaps assigned TRBD1 or TRBD2 (5 bases each). Germline V gene lookup returns CDR1 MNHEY and CDR2 SMNVEV (reference sequence). Trimming pared 2 bases from V and 1 base from J, leaving 11 bases between. This CDR3 has 15 amino acids. The CDR3 sequence is CASSLIGTAQETQYF. The DNA for the CDR3 is TGTGCCAGCAGTTTAATAGGGACGGCCCAAGAGACCCAGTACTTC.

This clone was observed a few times. V usage is TRBV2 and J usage is TRBJ2-2; a weak D match, TRBD1 (6 bases). V gave up 1 base and J gave up 7 bases, with 13 bases separating them. Germline lookup yields CDR1 SNHLY and CDR2 FYNNEI. This CDR3 region has 15 residues. CDR3 coding DNA: TGTGCCAGCAGTGAAGTGGGGGCGAGGAACGGGGAGCTGTTTTTT. Protein: CASSEVGARNGELFF.

V and J are TRBV5-1 and TRBJ1-6; possible D gene TRBD1, 6 bases. V lost 6 bases to trimming and J lost 5 bases, with 15 bases between them. The CDR3 has 15 amino acids. Germline V gene sequence: CDR1 SGHRS, CDR2 YFSETQ. CDR3 region: CASTWAGADNSPLHF. For the CDR3, the DNA is TGCGCCAGCACCTGGGCGGGGGCGGATAATTCACCCCTCCACTTT.

The V call is TRBV5-6, the J call TRBJ1-6; no firm D call. The CDR3 loop spans 15 amino acids. Trimming left V 4 bases short and J 9 bases short, with 17 bases between. Germline CDR1 SGHDT, CDR2 YYEEEE. The CDR3 loop is CASSPGALIVSPLHF. In DNA form, the CDR3 reads TGTGCCAGCAGCCCCGGCGCCCTAATTGTTTCACCCCTCCACTTT.

Remarks on this clone: Its ends do not fully match the called genes, so a read error is possible. This chain joins TRBV6-5 and TRBJ1-6; no firm D call. This CDR3 has 12 amino acids. Per germline, CDR1 MNHEY and CDR2 SVGAGI. CDR3 residues: CAAAAVLSPLHF. CDR3 nucleotides: TGCGCGGCAGCGGCCGTTTTGTCACCCCTCCACTTT.

The V gene is TRBV5-1, the J gene TRBJ1-4; unclear D gene. The CDR3 runs 15 residues. The germline V gene has CDR1 SGHRS and CDR2 YFSETQ. V shed 0 bases and J shed 0 bases, with 6 bases lying between them. The CDR3 bases are TGCGCCAGCAGCTTGGGTCAGGCAACTAATGAAAAACTGTTTTTT. Residues: CASSLGQATNEKLFF.

Details on this clone: At the DNA level, this CDR3 is encoded by other sequences in the same sample as well. J is TRBJ1-1 and V is TRBV29-1; 10 nucleotides line up with TRBD1. Germline lookup yields CDR1 SQVTM and CDR2 ANQGSEA. J gave up 2 bases and V 7 bases, and 4 bases lay outside the gene matches. The CDR3 runs to 13 residues. CDR3 DNA sequence: TGCAGCGCCAGGACAGGGGGAAACACTGAAGCTTTCTTT. Translating it yields CSARTGGNTEAFF.

This sequence joins TRBV28 and TRBJ2-1; 13 bases match TRBD2. The CDR3 has 16 residues. Trimming took 5 bases from V and 9 from J; bases not matched to a gene: 10. CDR1 is MDHEN, CDR2 SYDVKM, per germline. CDR3 region: CASSQSPGLAGFEQFF. The CDR3 nucleotides read TGTGCCAGCAGTCAATCCCCGGGACTAGCGGGATTTGAGCAGTTCTTC.

In DNA form, the CDR3 reads TGTGCCAGTAGTAGTCTGGTCGGGGAGCTGTTTTTT. Translating it yields CASSSLVGELFF. The chain is built from TRBV19 and TRBJ2-2; unclear D gene. The CDR3 runs to 12 residues. The V and J ends lost 4 bases and 7 bases respectively, with 7 bases between them. Per the germline V gene, CDR1 is LNHDA and CDR2 is SQIVND (reference sequence).

The chain employs TRBV5-1 and TRBJ2-7, with 12 bases lining up with TRBD2. The CDR3 spans 14 residues. Germline V gene data show CDR1 as SGHRS and CDR2 as YFSETQ. V shed 0 bases, J shed 6 bases, and the junction held 1 base outside the gene matches. The CDR3 spells CASSLVLAGGEQYF. DNA of the CDR3: TGCGCCAGCAGCTTGGTACTAGCGGGAGGCGAGCAGTACTTC.

V usage is TRBV27 and J usage is TRBJ2-1; possibly TRBD1 or TRBD2 for D (5 bases each). The CDR3 contains 15 residues. V lost 2 bases to trimming and J lost 2 bases, with 10 bases between them. Germline V gene lookup returns CDR1 MNHEY and CDR2 SMNVEV (reference sequence). CDR3 loop: CASSLTGAAYNEQFF. DNA for the CDR3: TGTGCCAGCAGTTTAACCGGGGCAGCCTACAATGAGCAGTTCTTC.

This clone occurred a few times. The J gene is TRBJ1-5, the V gene TRBV2, with D uncertain. CDR1 SNHLY and CDR2 FYNNEI come from the germline V gene. The ends were cut back, 1 base at V and 0 bases at J, with 7 bases in the middle. This CDR3 has 15 amino acids. The CDR3 sequence is CASSEGVPSNQPQHF. DNA for the CDR3: TGTGCCAGCAGTGAAGGGGTCCCTAGCAATCAGCCCCAGCATTTT.

The rearrangement joins TRBV6-2 or TRBV6-3 to TRBJ2-7; TRBD1 aligns across 10 bases. The V segment lost 4 bases and the J segment 3 bases; nucleotides outside the gene matches: 6. This CDR3 region has 15 residues. Germline V gene lookup returns CDR1 MNHEY and CDR2 SVGEGT. The CDR3 coding sequence is TGTGCCAGCAGTTTGACAGGGGGCAGGAGCTACGAGCAGTACTTC. Its translation: CASSLTGGRSYEQYF.

V usage is TRBV21-1 and J usage is TRBJ2-7; no check of the table's D call, TRBD2, against the DNA was made. TRBV21-1 constitutes a pseudogene. The CDR3 consists of 15 residues. The CDR3: CASSVPSRGCYEQYF. CDR3 DNA sequence: TGTGCCAGCAGCGTACCAAGCCGGGGGTGCTACGAGCAGTACTTC.

The chain couples TRBV2 to TRBJ1-2, with no clear D. This CDR3 region has 13 residues. The V gene's germline CDR1 is SNHLY and CDR2 FYNNEI. V lost 3 bases, J lost 2 bases, and 7 bases lay in between. CDR3 DNA: TGTGCCAGCAGTGACGGCCGCAACTATGGCTACACCTTC. It yields the protein CASSDGRNYGYTF. Together with reference TRBV2 and TRBJ1-2, the CDR3 gives the full variable domain: EPEVTQTPSHQVTQMGQEVILRCVPISNHLYFYWYRQILGQKVEFLVSFYNNEISEKSEIFDDQFSVERPDGSNFTLKIRSTKLEDSAMYFCASSDGRNYGYTFGSGTRLTVV.

Points on this clone: One junction end disagrees with the germline gene, perhaps due to a read error. The chain links TRBV5-6 to TRBJ1-2; 7 bases are a match to TRBD1. This CDR3 is 13 amino acids long. Germline V CDR1 and CDR2: SGHDT, YYEEEE. The CDR3 region has the DNA TGTGCCAGCAGCTTGATGGGGACAGCGGGGGGTATCTTC. Its translation: CASSLMGTAGGIF. Based on the CDR3 plus reference TRBV5-6 and TRBJ1-2, the full variable domain is DAGVTQSPTHLIKTRGQQVTLRCSPKSGHDTVSWYQQALGQGPQFIFQYYEEEERQRGNFPDRFSGHQFPNYSSELNVNALLLGDSALYLCASSLMGTAGGIFGSGTRLTVV.

The chain has TRBV19 and TRBJ1-6; 10 nucleotides align to TRBD1. The CDR3 is 17 residues long. V trimming: 8 bases; J trimming: 7 bases; junction bases outside the gene matches: 14. Per the germline V gene, CDR1 is LNHDA and CDR2 is SQIVND (reference sequence). CDR3 in DNA: TGTGCCAGTTCCAAATCAACGACAGGGGGCAGGAATTCACCCCTCCACTTT. It translates to CASSKSTTGGRNSPLHF. The whole variable domain, filled in from reference TRBV19 and TRBJ1-6, reads DGGITQSPKYLFRKEGQNVTLSCEQNLNHDAMYWYRQDPGQGLRLIYYSQIVNDFQKGDIAEGYSVSREKKESFPLTVTSAQKNPTAFYLCASSKSTTGGRNSPLHFGNGTRLTVT.

This clone came up a few times. V usage is TRBV28 and J usage is TRBJ2-7; TRBD2 might be the D (7 bases). Germline V gene sequence: CDR1 MDHEN, CDR2 SYDVKM. V gave up 7 bases and J gave up 3 bases, with 13 bases separating them. This CDR3 spans 13 amino acids. The CDR3, as DNA: TGTGCCAGCAACGGGGGGCCCTACTACGAGCAGTACTTC. Its translation: CASNGGPYYEQYF.

The chain combines TRBV14 with TRBJ2-2; 10 bases map to TRBD2. The CDR3 contains 14 residues. Germline V gives CDR1 SGHDN, CDR2 FVKESK. V trimming: 6 bases; J trimming: 4 bases; junction bases outside the gene matches: 2. CDR3 sequence reads: CASRAGGRTGELFF. As DNA, the CDR3 is TGTGCCAGCAGAGCGGGAGGGCGCACCGGGGAGCTGTTTTTT.

This clone was seen a handful of times. The chain recombines TRBV27 with TRBJ2-5, with 9 bases matching TRBD1. The V gene end was trimmed by 3 bases and the J gene end by 1 base; junction bases not matched to a gene: 6. The V gene's germline CDR1 is MNHEY and CDR2 SMNVEV (reference sequence). This CDR3 spans 16 amino acids. The CDR3, as DNA: TGTGCCAGCAGTTTCTCCGGACAGGGGCCCCAAGAGACCCAGTACTTC. This translates into CASSFSGQGPQETQYF.

This chain links TRBV4-2 with TRBJ2-3, with a possible D match to TRBD2 (6 bases). Germline CDR1 reads LGHNA; CDR2 reads YNFKEQ. V was pared by 4 bases and J by 2 bases, with 13 bases between. The CDR3 is made up of 15 amino acids. The CDR3 bases are TGTGCCAGCAGCCCGTCGGCGGGGATCACAGATACGCAGTATTTT. The encoded protein is CASSPSAGITDTQYF.

The V and J genes are TRBV7-8 and TRBJ1-1, with no clear D. The CDR3 is made up of 14 amino acids. V was cut by 1 base and J by 4 bases, with 10 bases left in between. CDR1 and CDR2 (germline): SGHVS, FQNEAQ. The CDR3 DNA follows: TGTGCCAGCAGCTTAGTTTTGAGTATCACTGAAGCTTTCTTT. It encodes CASSLVLSITEAFF.

This clone was seen a single time. The chain joins TRBV6-1 to TRBJ1-5; D perhaps matches TRBD1 (5 bases). V shed 1 base and J shed 1 base, with 8 bases lying between them. CDR3 size: 15 residues. The germline V gene has CDR1 MNHNS and CDR2 SASEGT. In DNA form, the CDR3 reads TGTGCCAGCAGTGAAGGGGGCGGGAGCAATCAGCCCCAGCATTTT. Translating it yields CASSEGGGSNQPQHF.

In its sample, this clone was seen once. The J gene is TRBJ2-2, the V gene TRBV11-3; D gene unclear. Germline CDR1 SGHNT, CDR2 YENEEA. The CDR3 extends over 16 amino acids. Trimming left V 0 bases short and J 2 bases short, with 10 bases between. CDR3 nucleotides: TGTGCCAGCAGCTTAGAATATGGGAATAACACCGGGGAGCTGTTTTTT. Translation: CASSLEYGNNTGELFF. The variable domain in full, completed from reference TRBV11-3 and TRBJ2-2, reads EAGVVQSPRYKIIEKKQPVAFWCNPISGHNTLYWYLQNLGQGPELLIRYENEEAVDDSQLPKDRFSAERLKGVDSTLKIQPAELGDSAVYLCASSLEYGNNTGELFFGEGSRLTVL.

This clone has a handful of counts. The chain has TRBV5-3 and TRBJ2-7; TRBD2 agrees at 8 bases. TRBV5-3 is placed among ORFs of uncertain function. The CDR3 is made up of 15 amino acids. V was clipped by 2 bases and J by 0 bases; unmatched bases: 4. The CDR3 region is CARSFTGGTSYEQYF. Written as DNA, the CDR3 is TGTGCCAGAAGCTTTACGGGAGGGACCTCCTACGAGCAGTACTTC.

This chain connects TRBV28 to TRBJ2-7, with D possibly matching TRBD1 (5 bases). CDR1 is MDHEN and CDR2 is SYDVKM in the germline V gene. The CDR3 has 13 residues. Trimming took 4 bases from V and 3 from J, leaving 10 bases between them. The CDR3 loop is CASSYRQNYEQYF. As DNA, the CDR3 is TGTGCCAGCAGTTACAGACAGAACTACGAGCAGTACTTC.

The chain joins TRBV4-3 to TRBJ1-3; unclear D gene. CDR1 is LGHNA and CDR2 is YSLEER in the germline V gene. The CDR3 spans 19 residues. V was cut by 0 bases and J by 0 bases, with 18 bases left in between. This CDR3 reads CASSQDWGILRLSGNTIYF. In DNA form, the CDR3 reads TGCGCCAGCAGCCAAGATTGGGGAATCTTAAGACTCTCTGGAAACACCATATATTTT.

The rearrangement uses TRBV20-1 and TRBJ2-4; D unclear. Germline assignment: CDR1 DFQATT and CDR2 SNEGSKA (reference sequence). There are 12 residues in the CDR3. The V end lost 3 bases, the J end lost 0 bases, and 3 bases lay between the germline ends. This CDR3 reads CSASLAKNIQYF. The CDR3 nucleotides are TGCAGTGCTAGTTTAGCCAAAAACATTCAGTACTTC.

The chain couples TRBV5-5 to TRBJ1-3; unclear D gene. The CDR3 loop spans 17 amino acids. In germline, CDR1 is SGHKS, CDR2 YYEKEE (reference sequence). The V gene lost 3 bases and the J gene lost 3 bases, with 19 bases spanning the gap. The CDR3 bases are TGTGCCAGCAGCTCCGCTCCGACGGTCCGCCTTGGAAACACCATATATTTT. This translates into CASSSAPTVRLGNTIYF.